This T cell receptor beta chain was profiled in a study of blood T cell repertoires in COVID-19 (TCRdb year 2020). Broadly, across the study: The collaborator samples originated in the United States, Italy and Spain and spanned the acute and convalescent phases of COVID-19. The material from the prospective study consisted of cDNA or gDNA derived from T cells, B-cell-depleted T cells, or PBMCs. The dataset comprised deeply sampled blood TCRbeta repertoires from subjects exposed to, actively infected with, or recovered from COVID-19. The repertoires were released in a freely available public database intended as a resource for research on the immune response to SARS-CoV-2. Samples came from the ongoing ImmuneRACE study (first 160 participants) plus 1,254 subjects from 6 global collaborators. The sample metadata nearly always contained a de-identified subject ID, COVID-19 status, age in years and sex. Where available, HLA class I and class II types were obtained from metadata supplied by the sample provider rather than from assay-based typing. Study-level results and caveats: Clinical and demographic metadata were provided uncurated, with the amount varying by source and participant.

The immunoSEQ Assay, a bias-controlled multiplex PCR, was used to amplify TCRbeta CDR3 regions from genomic DNA. On the study's bioinformatics: Within the assay, amplification of reference gene primers was used to estimate how many nucleated cells each sample contained. To quantify the absolute abundance of each unique TCRbeta CDR3 rearrangement, sequence reads were collapsed and filtered. For each sample, productive Simpson clonality was calculated as the square root of Simpson's diversity index over productive rearrangements. Here the immuneACCESS table is served through TCRdb, limited to in-frame sequences with V and J called. Missing clones are a known gap in these copies; in checked studies unresolved V genes cover under half, and the rest lacks a known reason. The D gene and trimming were derived from the DNA, and the V and J assignments and clone size from that table. The sample table lists roughly 100,000 clones, roughly two thirds of them with a count of one. The top ten constitute roughly 0.86% of the sample.

Each collaborating institution followed its own protocols to collect whole blood in K2EDTA tubes. For TCRbeta analysis, collaborators shipped samples in one of three forms: frozen whole blood, isolated PBMCs, or DNA extracted from either of those sample types. In the case of this clone: The specificity of this receptor is unknown. Nothing much larger sits one base from this clone, and base qualities are not available.

The source is a human donor with acute or convalescent COVID-19. The donor label of this sample is uncertain. The source material was peripheral blood.

The nucleotides read TGTGCCAGCAGCCAAGAAGGGGCGCGGGGCACCGGGGAGCTGTTTTTT. Protein translation: CASSQEGARGTGELFF. The rearranged segments are TRBV4-2 and TRBJ2-2; the D gene is perhaps TRBD2, on 6 matching bases. Relative to germline, V is 0 bases shorter and J is 4 bases shorter, with 12 bases between their ends. From the cysteine through the phenylalanine, the CDR3 covers 16 amino acids. This entry keeps only the CDR3 DNA: 48 bases, framed from base 1. CDR1 and CDR2 were assigned from the germline V gene as LGHNA and YNFKEQ.